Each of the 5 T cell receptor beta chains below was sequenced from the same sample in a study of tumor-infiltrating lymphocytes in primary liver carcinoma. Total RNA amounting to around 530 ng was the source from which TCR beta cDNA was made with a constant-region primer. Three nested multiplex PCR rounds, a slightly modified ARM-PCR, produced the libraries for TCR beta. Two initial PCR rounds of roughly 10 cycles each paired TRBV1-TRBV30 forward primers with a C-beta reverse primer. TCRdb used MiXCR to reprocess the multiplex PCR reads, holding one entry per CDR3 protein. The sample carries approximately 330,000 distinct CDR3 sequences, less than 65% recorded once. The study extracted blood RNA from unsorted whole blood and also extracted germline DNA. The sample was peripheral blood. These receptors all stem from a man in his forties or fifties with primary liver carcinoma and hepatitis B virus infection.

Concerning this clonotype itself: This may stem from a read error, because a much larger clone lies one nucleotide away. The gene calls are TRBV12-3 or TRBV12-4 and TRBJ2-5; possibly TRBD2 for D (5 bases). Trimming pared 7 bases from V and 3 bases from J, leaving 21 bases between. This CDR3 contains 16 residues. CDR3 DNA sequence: TGTGCCAGCACCCCCCGGGGTCTGTTGTCCGAAGAGACCCAGTACTTC. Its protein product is CASTPRGLLSEETQYF.

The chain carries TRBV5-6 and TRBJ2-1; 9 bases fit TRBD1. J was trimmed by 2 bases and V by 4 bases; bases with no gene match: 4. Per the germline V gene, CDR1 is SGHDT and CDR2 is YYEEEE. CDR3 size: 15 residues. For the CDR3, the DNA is TGTGCCAGCAGCCAGGACAGGGGTACCTACAATGAGCAGTTCTTC. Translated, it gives CASSQDRGTYNEQFF.

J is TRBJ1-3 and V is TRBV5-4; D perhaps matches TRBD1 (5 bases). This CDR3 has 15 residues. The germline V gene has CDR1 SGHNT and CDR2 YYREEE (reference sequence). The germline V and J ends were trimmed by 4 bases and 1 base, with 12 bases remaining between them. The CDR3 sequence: CASSPEWGSGNTIYF. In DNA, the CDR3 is TGTGCCAGCAGCCCAGAGTGGGGGTCTGGAAACACCATATATTTT.

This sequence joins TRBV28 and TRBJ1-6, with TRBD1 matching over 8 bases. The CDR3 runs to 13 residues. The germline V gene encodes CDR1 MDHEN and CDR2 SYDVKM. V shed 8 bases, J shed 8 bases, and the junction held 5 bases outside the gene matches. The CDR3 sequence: CASSGGEDSPLHF. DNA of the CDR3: TGTGCCAGCTCAGGGGGCGAGGATTCACCCCTCCACTTT.

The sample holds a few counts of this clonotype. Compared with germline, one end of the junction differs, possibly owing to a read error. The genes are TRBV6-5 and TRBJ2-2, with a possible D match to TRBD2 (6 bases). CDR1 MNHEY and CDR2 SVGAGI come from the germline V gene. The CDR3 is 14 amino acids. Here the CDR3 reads CANSYGTSTGELFF. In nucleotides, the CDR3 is TGTGCCAACAGTTACGGGACTTCCACCGGGGAGCTGTTTTTT.